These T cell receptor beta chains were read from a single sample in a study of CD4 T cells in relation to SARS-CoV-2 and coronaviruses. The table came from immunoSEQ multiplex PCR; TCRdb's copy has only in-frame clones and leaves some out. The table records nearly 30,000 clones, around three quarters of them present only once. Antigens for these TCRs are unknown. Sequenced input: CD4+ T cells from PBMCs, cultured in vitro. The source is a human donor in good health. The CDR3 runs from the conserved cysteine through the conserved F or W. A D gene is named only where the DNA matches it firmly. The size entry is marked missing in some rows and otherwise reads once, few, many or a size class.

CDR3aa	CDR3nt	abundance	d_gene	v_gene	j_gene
CASSQQLNTEAFF	TGCGCCAGCAGCCAGCAGTTGAACACTGAAGCTTTCTTT	.	.	TRBV4-3	TRBJ1-1
CASSNNPGNYGYTF	TGTGCCAGCAGCAACAATCCGGGGAACTATGGCTACACCTTC	.	.	TRBV7-2	TRBJ1-2
CSASRAGIPSYEQYF	TGCAGTGCTAGTCGCGCTGGAATACCCTCCTACGAGCAGTACTTC	.	.	TRBV20-1	TRBJ2-7
CASSYSRREVAYEQYF	TGTGCCAGCAGTTACTCGCGGCGGGAGGTAGCCTACGAGCAGTACTTC	.	TRBD2	TRBV6-2/TRBV6-3	TRBJ2-7
CASSIGGNSYEQYF	TGTGCCAGTAGTATAGGAGGGAACTCCTACGAGCAGTACTTC	.	.	TRBV19	TRBJ2-7
CASSYFFEEAQYF	TGTGCCAGCAGTTATTTTTTTGAAGAGGCCCAGTACTTC	.	.	TRBV6-2/TRBV6-3	TRBJ2-5
CASSIAPGGSYGYTF	TGTGCCAGTAGTATTGCACCGGGGGGATCCTATGGCTACACCTTC	.	.	TRBV19	TRBJ1-2
CASSAWGTGNQPQHF	TGTGCCAGCAGTGCCTGGGGGACAGGGAATCAGCCCCAGCATTTT	few	TRBD1	TRBV11-2	TRBJ1-5
CASRPPDSGNTIYF	TGTGCCAGCAGACCCCCGGACTCTGGAAACACCATATATTTT	.	.	TRBV6-6	TRBJ1-3
CASSYSIFAGGYEQYF	TGTGCCAGCAGTTACTCGATTTTTGCGGGGGGCTACGAGCAGTACTTC	.	TRBD2	TRBV6-6	TRBJ2-7
CASSLGAGGTEAFF	TGTGCCAGCAGCTTAGGGGCAGGGGGGACTGAAGCTTTCTTT	.	TRBD1	TRBV5-4	TRBJ1-1
CASSKEVRREGNTIYF	TGTGCCAGCAGCAAAGAGGTCAGGCGGGAGGGAAACACCATATATTTT	.	.	TRBV21-1	TRBJ1-3
CASNGWGGTGNNEQFF	TGTGCCAGCAACGGATGGGGGGGGACAGGGAACAATGAGCAGTTCTTC	.	TRBD1	TRBV11-2	TRBJ2-1
CASDVGVYNEQFF	TGTGCCAGCGATGTGGGGGTTTACAATGAGCAGTTCTTC	.	.	TRBV7-2	TRBJ2-1
CASHRDPKNIQYF	TGTGCCAGTCACAGGGACCCCAAAAACATTCAGTACTTC	.	.	TRBV2	TRBJ2-4
CASSFKASFANYGYTF	TGTGCCAGCAGTTTTAAGGCGTCATTCGCTAACTATGGCTACACCTTC	few	.	TRBV27	TRBJ1-2
CASSLGGYNHTF	TGTGCCAGCAGCTTAGGGGGGTATAATCACACCTTC	.	.	TRBV11-3	TRBJ1-2
CASSFDSYNEQFF	TGTGCCAGCAGTTTCGACAGCTACAATGAGCAGTTCTTC	.	.	TRBV6-2/TRBV6-3	TRBJ2-1
CASSGGRTGGEQYF	TGTGCCAGCTCAGGAGGTCGGACGGGGGGGGAGCAGTACTTC	.	TRBD2	TRBV18	TRBJ2-7
CASLTTSGADTQYF	TGTGCCAGCCTTACGACTAGCGGGGCAGATACGCAGTATTTT	.	TRBD2	TRBV6-5	TRBJ2-3
CASSSPGLLSYEQYF	TGTGCCAGCAGCTCGCCGGGACTACTATCCTACGAGCAGTACTTC	.	TRBD2	TRBV27	TRBJ2-7
CASSIRQGNQPGPQHF	TGTGCCAGTAGTATACGACAGGGGAATCAGCCCGGGCCCCAGCATTTT	few	TRBD1	TRBV19	TRBJ1-5
CASSRSGTSYEQYF	TGTGCCAGCAGCCGTAGCGGGACCTCCTACGAGCAGTACTTC	.	TRBD2	TRBV7-2	TRBJ2-7
CASMGGYGQTNSPLHF	TGTGCCAGCATGGGGGGGTATGGGCAGACTAATTCACCCCTCCACTTT	.	.	TRBV21-1	TRBJ1-6
CASSPVNRVNTEAFF	TGTGCCAGCTCACCGGTAAACAGGGTGAACACTGAAGCTTTCTTT	.	.	TRBV18	TRBJ1-1
CASGPIRGRNYGYTF	TGTGCCAGCGGACCTATCCGGGGCCGTAACTATGGCTACACCTTC	.	.	TRBV14	TRBJ1-2
CASSLPGPRTQYF	TGTGCCAGCAGCTTACCGGGTCCTAGGACCCAGTACTTC	.	.	TRBV11-2	TRBJ2-5
CASSYRGGNSPLHF	TGTGCCAGCAGTTACAGAGGGGGAAATTCACCCCTCCACTTT	few	.	TRBV6-5	TRBJ1-6